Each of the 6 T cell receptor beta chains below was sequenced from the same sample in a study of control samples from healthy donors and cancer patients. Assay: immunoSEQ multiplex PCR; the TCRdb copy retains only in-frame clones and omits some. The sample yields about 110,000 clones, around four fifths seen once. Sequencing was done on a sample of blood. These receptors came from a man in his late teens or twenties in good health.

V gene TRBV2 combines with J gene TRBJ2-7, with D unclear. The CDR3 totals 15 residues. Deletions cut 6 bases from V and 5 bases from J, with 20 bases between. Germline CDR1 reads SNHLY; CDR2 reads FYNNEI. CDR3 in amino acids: CASRGRVTRVHEQYF. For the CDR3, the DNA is TGTGCCAGCAGAGGCCGCGTAACCCGAGTACACGAGCAGTACTTC.

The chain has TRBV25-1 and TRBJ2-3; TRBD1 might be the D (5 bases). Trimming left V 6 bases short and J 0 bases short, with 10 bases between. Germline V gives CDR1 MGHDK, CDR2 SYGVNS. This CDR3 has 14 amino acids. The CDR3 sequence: CASSRAGSTDTQYF. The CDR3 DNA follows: TGTGCCAGCAGCCGGGCAGGGAGCACAGATACGCAGTATTTT.

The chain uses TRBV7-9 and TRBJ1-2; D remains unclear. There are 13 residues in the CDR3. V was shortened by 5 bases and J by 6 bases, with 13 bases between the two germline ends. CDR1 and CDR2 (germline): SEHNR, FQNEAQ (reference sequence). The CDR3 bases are TGTGCCAGCAGCCCCCCCGTCGAGCATGGCTACACCTTC. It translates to CASSPPVEHGYTF.

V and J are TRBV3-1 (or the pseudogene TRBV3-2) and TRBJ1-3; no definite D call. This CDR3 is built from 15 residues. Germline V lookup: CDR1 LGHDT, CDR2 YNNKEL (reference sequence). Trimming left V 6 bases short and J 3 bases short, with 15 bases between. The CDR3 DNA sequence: TGTGCCAGCAGGGAAGGAGTCGGAAATGGAAACACCATATATTTT. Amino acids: CASREGVGNGNTIYF.

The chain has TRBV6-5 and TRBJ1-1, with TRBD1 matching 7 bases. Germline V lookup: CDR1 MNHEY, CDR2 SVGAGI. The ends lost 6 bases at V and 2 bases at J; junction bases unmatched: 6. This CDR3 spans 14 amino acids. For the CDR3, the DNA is TGTGCCAGCAGAAAGCGGACAGGCAACACTGAAGCTTTCTTT. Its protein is CASRKRTGNTEAFF.

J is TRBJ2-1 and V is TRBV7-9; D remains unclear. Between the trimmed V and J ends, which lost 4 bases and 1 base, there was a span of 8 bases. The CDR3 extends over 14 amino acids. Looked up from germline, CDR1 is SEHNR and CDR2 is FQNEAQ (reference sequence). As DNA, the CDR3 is TGTGCCAGCAGCTCCGGGTCGTCCTACAATGAGCAGTTCTTC. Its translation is CASSSGSSYNEQFF.